The present TCR beta chain was sequenced within a study of T cells in Graves' hyperthyroidism and ophthalmopathy. Overall study findings and caveats: Progression to ophthalmopathy was predicted a median of approximately 6.4 months early. Most thyroid-expanded clonotypes above 0.001 were also found in blood. Researchers report that a 13 V-J model separated ophthalmopathy from stable hyperthyroidism.

The CDR3 covers 14 residues. Trimming pared 2 bases from V and 2 bases from J, leaving 9 bases between. Among ophthalmopathy patients, the Clinical Activity Score reached at least 3, the NOSPECS grade reached at least 4, and duration remained under 3 months. About this clonotype: Antigen specificity is unknown.

TCR beta CDR3 sequences were amplified from RNA transcripts. The TCR CDR3 first-round RT-PCR relied on the HTBI primer set. TCRdb used MiXCR to reprocess the multiplex PCR reads, holding one entry per CDR3 protein. This repertoire shows 200,000 to 250,000 distinct CDR3 sequences, approximately 25% found once; its top ten account for 35%. The chain has TRBV12-3 or TRBV12-4 and TRBJ1-2; D unresolved. The sample consisted of blood. This sequence was found in a woman between 40 and 50 years old with Graves' ophthalmopathy. CDR3 nucleotides: TGTGCCAGCAGTTTAAGGATAGGGAACTATGGCTACACCTTC. It translates to CASSLRIGNYGYTF.